The 25 T cell receptor beta chains below come from one sample, sequenced in a study of T cell responses to AZD1222 COVID-19 vaccine. Profiled with immunoSEQ multiplex PCR; TCRdb holds only in-frame clones, not every one. The sample lists approximately 150,000 clones; approximately 93% were seen once. The sequencing here drew on peripheral blood, taken after recovery from COVID-19. The receptor set was obtained from an adult who had recovered from COVID-19.

The chain has TRBV1 and TRBJ1-5. TRBV1 is tagged as a pseudogene. The CDR3 extends over 19 amino acids. As DNA, the CDR3 is TGCACCAGCAGCGATTCTCAAACGGAAGTAAGGGAGGGGAATCAGCCCCAGCATTTT. This sequence encodes CTSSDSQTEVREGNQPQHF.

J is TRBJ1-2 and V is TRBV7-2; 8 bases line up with TRBD1. The V and J ends lost 5 bases and 7 bases, in that order; junction bases with no gene match: 12. Germline assignment: CDR1 SGHTA and CDR2 FQGNSA. The CDR3 spans 15 residues. CDR3 DNA sequence: TGTGCCAGCAGCCCCCGACAGGGGATAGGGAGTGGCTACACCTTC. This gives the protein CASSPRQGIGSGYTF.

This clone has only one observation. The chain joins TRBV11-2 to TRBJ2-6, with D unresolved. The CDR3 length is 16 residues. V lost 5 bases to trimming and J lost 0 bases, with 11 bases between them. The germline gives CDR1 SGHAT, CDR2 FQNNGV. This chain's CDR3 is CASSEPWSSGANVLTF. The CDR3 DNA follows: TGTGCCAGCAGCGAGCCCTGGAGCTCTGGGGCCAACGTCCTGACTTTC.

The chain is built from TRBV3-1 (or the pseudogene TRBV3-2) and TRBJ2-1, with a possible D match to TRBD2 (6 bases). CDR1 is LGHDT, CDR2 YNNKEL, per germline (reference sequence). The CDR3 is 16 amino acids. With 4 bases removed from V and 0 bases from J, the gap between germline ends came to 13 bases. Here the CDR3 DNA reads TGTGCCAGCAGCCGCACGGGAGACCACTCCTACAATGAGCAGTTCTTC. It is translated as CASSRTGDHSYNEQFF.

This clone has a single count. The chain links TRBV2 to TRBJ1-2; no firm D call. V gave up 3 bases and J gave up 5 bases, with 7 bases separating them. CDR1 is SNHLY and CDR2 is FYNNEI in the germline V gene. The CDR3 has 12 residues. This CDR3 reads CASSDIRYGYTF. CDR3 DNA: TGTGCCAGCAGTGACATACGGTATGGCTACACCTTC.

The V call is TRBV28, the J call TRBJ1-2; the D is unclear. Germline-derived CDR1 and CDR2 are MDHEN and SYDVKM. This CDR3 is 14 amino acids long. V gave up 2 bases and J gave up 7 bases, with 14 bases separating them. The CDR3: CASSLGQARPGYTF. The CDR3 bases are TGTGCCAGCAGTTTAGGGCAGGCTAGACCTGGCTACACCTTC.

CDR3 amino acids: CASSPPGTSSGNTIYF. As DNA, the CDR3 is TGTGCCAGCTCACCACCCGGCACGAGCTCTGGAAACACCATATATTTT. V usage is TRBV18 and J usage is TRBJ1-3; unclear D gene. The germline gives CDR1 KGHSH, CDR2 LQKENI. The V end was cut by 0 bases, the J end by 0 bases, with 9 bases between. The CDR3 has 16 amino acids.

As regards this clone: Within the sample, other DNA sequences also encode this same CDR3. This chain connects TRBV5-1 to TRBJ2-1, with D possibly matching TRBD1 (5 bases). The CDR3 runs to 11 residues. Germline CDR1 and CDR2: SGHRS and YFSETQ. Deletions cut 4 bases from V and 9 bases from J, with 8 bases between. CDR3 sequence reads: CASSIRGEQFF. CDR3 nucleotide sequence: TGCGCCAGCAGCATAAGGGGTGAGCAGTTCTTC.

This chain uses TRBV28 with TRBJ2-7; 8 bases are a match to TRBD2. Trimming removed 3 bases from V and 0 bases from J; junction bases left unmatched: 4. The CDR3 spans 15 residues. Germline CDR1 is MDHEN and CDR2 is SYDVKM. The DNA for the CDR3 is TGTGCCAGCAGTTTCCCCCTAGCGGGCTCCTACGAGCAGTACTTC. Translation gives CASSFPLAGSYEQYF.

The chain has TRBV4-1 and TRBJ2-5; D is uncertain. This CDR3 spans 13 amino acids. Looked up from germline, CDR1 is MGHRA and CDR2 is YSYEKL. Trimming left V 3 bases short and J 4 bases short, with 9 bases between. The CDR3 DNA is TGCGCCAGCAGCCAGCCAGGAGCAGAGACCCAGTACTTC. Amino acids: CASSQPGAETQYF.

The genes are TRBV7-2 and TRBJ2-1, with D unclear. The CDR3 spans 13 residues. Trimming pared 2 bases from V and 8 bases from J, leaving 10 bases between. CDR1 and CDR2 from the germline V gene are SGHTA and FQGNSA. Here the CDR3 reads CASSLNSIYEQFF. In DNA, the CDR3 is TGTGCCAGCAGCTTAAATAGCATCTATGAGCAGTTCTTC.

The chain couples TRBV5-1 to TRBJ2-2; D is possibly TRBD2 (5 bases). The V gene lost 4 bases and the J gene lost 3 bases, with 13 bases spanning the gap. This CDR3 contains 15 residues. Germline V gene sequence: CDR1 SGHRS, CDR2 YFSETQ. Here the CDR3 DNA reads TGCGCCAGCAGCGTCGGGAACGTCGACACCGGGGAGCTGTTTTTT. Translating it yields CASSVGNVDTGELFF.

The chain links TRBV30 to TRBJ2-7; weak D call: TRBD2 (6 bases). The CDR3 is 14 amino acids. V gave up 5 bases and J gave up 2 bases, with 16 bases separating them. CDR1 GTSNPN and CDR2 SVGIG come from the germline V gene (reference sequence). The CDR3 sequence: CAWQKEGYAYEQYF. CDR3 sequence (DNA): TGTGCCTGGCAAAAGGAGGGTTACGCCTACGAGCAGTACTTC.

This clone was picked up one time. The rearrangement uses TRBV30 and TRBJ2-2; D is unresolved. The CDR3 has 12 residues. The V gene's germline CDR1 is GTSNPN and CDR2 SVGIG (reference sequence). Trimming removed 5 bases at V and 4 bases at J, with 8 bases between. The CDR3 is CAWPRSTGELFF. For the CDR3, the DNA is TGTGCCTGGCCTCGAAGCACCGGGGAGCTGTTTTTT.

The chain carries TRBV6-5 and TRBJ1-1; D is perhaps TRBD1 (6 bases). This CDR3 contains 14 residues. V was trimmed by 7 bases and J by 1 base, leaving 13 bases between them. The germline V gene has CDR1 MNHEY and CDR2 SVGAGI. DNA for the CDR3: TGTGCCAGCACCCGGGGGCGAGGGAACACTGAAGCTTTCTTT. Encoded protein: CASTRGRGNTEAFF.

The gene calls are TRBV6-1 and TRBJ1-5; 7 nucleotides agree with TRBD1. The germline V gene encodes CDR1 MNHNS and CDR2 SASEGT. V lost 2 bases, J lost 5 bases, and 15 bases stayed unmatched. The CDR3 runs to 18 residues. The CDR3 DNA is TGTGCCAGCAGTGAAAGGACGTGGGGGGACAGAAGACATCAGCCCCAGCATTTT. Translated, it gives CASSERTWGDRRHQPQHF.

This clone came up once. The V call is TRBV6-5, the J call TRBJ1-6, with TRBD1 as a possible D gene (5 bases). CDR3 length: 15 amino acids. V shed 4 bases and J shed 9 bases, with 16 bases lying between them. Germline V gene lookup returns CDR1 MNHEY and CDR2 SVGAGI. CDR3: CASSSARVGSSPLHF. CDR3 bases: TGTGCCAGCAGTTCCGCCAGGGTGGGAAGTTCACCCCTCCACTTT.

This clone was counted a few times. The chain combines TRBV2 with TRBJ2-1, with D possibly TRBD2 on 6 matching bases. Per the germline V gene, CDR1 is SNHLY and CDR2 is FYNNEI. The CDR3 is 16 amino acids. V was trimmed by 6 bases and J by 1 base, leaving 16 bases between them. CDR3 residues: CASSPKVGGSYNEQFF. CDR3 bases: TGTGCCAGCAGCCCAAAAGTCGGGGGTTCCTACAATGAGCAGTTCTTC.

The V gene is TRBV19, the J gene TRBJ2-7; 10 bases match TRBD1. The CDR3 sequence is 13 residues long. Trimming removed 9 bases from V and 2 bases from J; junction bases left unmatched: 4. Germline values: CDR1 LNHDA, CDR2 SQIVND (reference sequence). The CDR3 loop reads CARWGQGTYEQYF. Here the CDR3 DNA reads TGTGCCAGATGGGGACAGGGGACCTACGAGCAGTACTTC.

This clone has more than one count but fewer than ten. This sequence joins TRBV27 and TRBJ2-7; D unclear. CDR3 length: 15 amino acids. Germline-derived CDR1 and CDR2 are MNHEY and SMNVEV (reference sequence). V lost 5 bases, J lost 0 bases, and 14 bases lay in between. This CDR3 reads CASSPYPLLSYEQYF. The DNA for the CDR3 is TGTGCCAGCAGTCCATACCCTCTCCTCTCCTACGAGCAGTACTTC.

The CDR3 here is CASSKETGLNTDTQYF. The CDR3 coding sequence is TGTGCCAGCAGCAAAGAGACAGGGCTCAACACAGATACGCAGTATTTT. This rearrangement joins TRBV7-2 to TRBJ2-3, with 7 bases identical to TRBD1. The CDR3 has 16 residues. Germline trimming cut 5 bases from V and 2 bases from J; bases unmatched to any gene: 10. Germline assignment: CDR1 SGHTA and CDR2 FQGNSA.

The chain uses TRBV4-2 and TRBJ2-7; D perhaps matches TRBD2 (5 bases). V lost 0 bases, J lost 2 bases, and 11 bases lay in between. This CDR3 is 15 amino acids long. Germline CDR1 is LGHNA and CDR2 is YNFKEQ. The CDR3 DNA is TGTGCCAGCAGCCAAGAGGGAGAAGCCCCCTACGAGCAGTACTTC. Its protein is CASSQEGEAPYEQYF.

The chain combines TRBV28 with TRBJ2-7, with D perhaps matching TRBD1 (6 bases). Trimming removed 1 base at V and 5 bases at J, with 15 bases between. Looked up from germline, CDR1 is MDHEN and CDR2 is SYDVKM. CDR3 length: 15 amino acids. The CDR3 DNA reads TGTGCCAGCAGTTTATTCCAGGGGAGTAGAGACGAGCAGTACTTC. Protein: CASSLFQGSRDEQYF.

The V call is TRBV6-5, the J call TRBJ1-4; 10 positions match TRBD1. The CDR3 is 15 amino acids. Losses at the gene ends were 2 bases for V and 8 bases for J; bases not matched to a gene: 5. CDR1 is MNHEY, CDR2 SVGAGI, per germline. The CDR3 nucleotides read TGTGCCAGCAGTTACACCGGGACAGGGGAAGAAAAACTGTTTTTT. Translated: CASSYTGTGEEKLFF.

The chain combines TRBV19 with TRBJ2-7; D perhaps matches TRBD2 (5 bases). This CDR3 is 14 amino acids long. Germline lookup yields CDR1 LNHDA and CDR2 SQIVND (reference sequence). V was trimmed by 3 bases and J by 2 bases, leaving 11 bases between them. CDR3: CASSIGRGTYEQYF. DNA for the CDR3: TGTGCCAGTAGTATCGGACGGGGAACCTACGAGCAGTACTTC.